This entry concerns a single T cell receptor beta chain. Its antigen specificity is not known. Base qualities were left out, and no much larger clone turns up one base away. This sample was included in a study of T cell responses to AZD1222 COVID-19 vaccine (dated by TCRdb to the early 2020s). Concerning the study at large: Because spike-specific TCR depth and breadth did not differ between the two schedules, AZD1222 recipients who got a second dose at roughly 4 weeks were pooled with those who got a second dose at roughly 12 weeks. A total of just over 230 trial participants underwent TCR sequencing, of whom about 210 received two doses of AZD1222 and about 26 received two doses of the MenACWY control vaccine. Enrollment into the trials was organized by age into subgroups of 18-55, 56-69 and 70-plus years, and those subgroups contained about 160, 30 and 59 TCR-sequenced participants, respectively. The paper's findings and limits, for the study overall: Participants were mostly white British and included more females than males, and it was suggested by the authors that clonal diversity may have been underestimated. Conclusions about previously exposed vaccinees were limited because only six AZD1222 recipients were SARS-CoV-2 seropositive at baseline. Epitopes outside the regions mutated in the B.1.351 and B.1.1.7 variants were reportedly recognized by nearly half of the unique spike-specific TCRs. The whole spike protein was spanned by vaccine-associated CD4 TCRs, and dominant responses were seen in regions 160-218 and 743-854. The 56-69-year group was small, and its depth increase did not reach significance, likely because of low power. Because no day 14 peak-response samples were available, repertoires were characterized only after the peak T cell response. After two AZD1222 doses, spike-specific TCR breadth and depth were significantly higher than at day 0 and than in MenACWY recipients.

From the germline V gene (reference sequence), CDR1 is MNHNY and CDR2 is SVGAGI. Counted from cysteine to phenylalanine, this CDR3 has 16 amino acids. Here the CDR3 DNA is all that survives: 48 bases in frame from base 1. A distance of 12 bases separates the germline ends of V and J, which lose 3 bases and 0 bases respectively. The CDR3 regions of human TCRbeta chains were analyzed by immunosequencing. As for the authors' bioinformatics: TCRs in the repertoires were matched against a reference library of SARS-CoV-2-specific TCRs that had been generated with the MIRA antigen-specificity platform. Breadth was defined as the fraction of unique TCRs that were SARS-CoV-2-associated. Depth was defined as the fraction of total T cells that were SARS-CoV-2-associated. Using the MIRA data, each spike-specific TCR was assigned both to the spike region to which the TCR was reactive and to a CD4 or CD8 class. Log10-transformed breadth and depth values were compared by one-way ANOVA with Sidak's multiple comparisons tests. TCRdb provides this immuneACCESS table in a form limited to in-frame rearrangements. Some clones are lacking; in checked studies, under half of them reflect an unresolved V gene, and why the rest are absent is not known. V and J calls and clone size are those listed in that table; D and trimming were worked out from the DNA. This sample gives about 140,000 clones in total; 80% to 90% of them show up just once. Around 8.6% of the sample is in the top ten clones.

The time point label on this specimen signifies: baseline before first vaccination. Vaccinee samples were obtained from the UK trials COV001 and COV002, which included a single-blind randomized controlled phase 2/3 trial of AZD1222 (ChAdOx1 nCoV-19) in healthy adults. For TCRbeta chain sequencing, PBMC samples from trial participants were taken at day 0 and at day 28 after the second dose. The source of this sequence is an adult in good health. Sequencing was performed on peripheral blood, taken on day 0 of AZD1222 vaccination. The sequence is built from TRBV6-6 and TRBJ1-5, with no confidently assigned D gene. This receptor carries the CDR3 CASSYDSMVSNQPQHF. Read as DNA, the sequence is TGTGCCAGCAGTTATGATAGCATGGTTAGCAATCAGCCCCAGCATTTT.